The present T cell receptor beta chain was sequenced within a study of CD8+ T cells in alopecia areata. Looking at the study overall: Tofacitinib therapy lasting 6 to 18 months was followed by 6 months off drug.

The germline V gene has CDR1 MNHEY and CDR2 SVGAGI. Trimming stripped 2 bases from V and 0 bases from J, with 5 bases between. The CDR3 has 14 residues. cDNA prepared by RNA extraction and subsequent reverse transcription served as the template for sequencing. Assay used: immunoSEQ multiplex PCR; TCRdb lists only in-frame clones, some missing. The sample consists of around 190,000 clones, under 80% of them appearing once. To note about this clone: The antigen is not known.

Regarding treatment: oral pan-JAK inhibitor, 5-10 mg twice daily. Alopecia areata patients provided lesional scalp punch biopsies and peripheral blood, both collected for the study. Study findings and constraints: Normal scalp had lower clonality than lesional scalp, with alopecia totalis/universalis lesions showing this most strongly. A large proportion of expanded lesional clones were detected persisting in scalp and blood during tofacitinib.

This sequence originates from a human donor with alopecia areata. The chain recombines TRBV6-5 with TRBJ2-1; D not certain. The sample consisted of CD4+ T cells sorted from blood, taken at approximately week 50, from a patient treated with tofacitinib. The CDR3 reads CASSYRLSYNEQFF. For the CDR3, the DNA is TGTGCCAGCAGTTACCGACTCTCCTACAATGAGCAGTTCTTC.